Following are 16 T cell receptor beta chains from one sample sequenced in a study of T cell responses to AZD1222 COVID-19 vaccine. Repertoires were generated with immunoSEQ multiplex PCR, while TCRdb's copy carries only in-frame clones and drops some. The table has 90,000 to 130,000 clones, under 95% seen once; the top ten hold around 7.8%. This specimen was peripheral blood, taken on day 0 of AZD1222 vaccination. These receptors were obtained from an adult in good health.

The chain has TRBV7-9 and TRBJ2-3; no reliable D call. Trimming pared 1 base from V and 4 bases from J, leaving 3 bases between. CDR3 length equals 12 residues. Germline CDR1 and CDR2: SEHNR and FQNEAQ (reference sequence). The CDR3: CASSLGADTQYF. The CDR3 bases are TGTGCCAGCAGCTTAGGGGCAGATACGCAGTATTTT.

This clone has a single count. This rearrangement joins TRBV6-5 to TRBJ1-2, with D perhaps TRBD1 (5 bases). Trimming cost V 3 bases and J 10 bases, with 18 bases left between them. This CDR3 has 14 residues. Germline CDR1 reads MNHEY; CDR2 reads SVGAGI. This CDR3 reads CASSYVQGRVHYTF. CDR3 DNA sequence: TGTGCCAGCAGTTATGTCCAGGGCCGAGTGCACTACACCTTC.

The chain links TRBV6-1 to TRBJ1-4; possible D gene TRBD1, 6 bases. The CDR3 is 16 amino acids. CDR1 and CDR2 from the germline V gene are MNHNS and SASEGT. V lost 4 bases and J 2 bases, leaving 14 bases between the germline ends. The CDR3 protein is CASSAGHLVTNEKLFF. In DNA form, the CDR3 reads TGTGCCAGCAGTGCGGGACACCTTGTCACTAATGAAAAACTGTTTTTT.

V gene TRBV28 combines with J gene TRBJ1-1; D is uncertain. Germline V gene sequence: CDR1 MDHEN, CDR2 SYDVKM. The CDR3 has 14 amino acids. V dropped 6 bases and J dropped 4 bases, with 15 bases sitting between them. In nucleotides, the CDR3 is TGTGCCAGCAGCCTCAAAGATTGGGGCACTGAAGCTTTCTTT. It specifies CASSLKDWGTEAFF. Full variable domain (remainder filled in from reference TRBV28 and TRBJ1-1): DVKVTQSSRYLVKRTGEKVFLECVQDMDHENMFWYRQDPGLGLRLIYFSYDVKMKEKGDIPEGYSVSREKKERFSLILESASTNQTSMYLCASSLKDWGTEAFFGQGTRLTVV.

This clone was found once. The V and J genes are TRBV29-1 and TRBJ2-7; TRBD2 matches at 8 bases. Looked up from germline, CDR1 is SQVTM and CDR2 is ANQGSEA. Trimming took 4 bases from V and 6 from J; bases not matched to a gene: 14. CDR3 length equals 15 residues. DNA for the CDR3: TGCAGCGTTGTTTCAGCGGGGGAAGTTAAAGGCGAGCAGTACTTC. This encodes CSVVSAGEVKGEQYF.

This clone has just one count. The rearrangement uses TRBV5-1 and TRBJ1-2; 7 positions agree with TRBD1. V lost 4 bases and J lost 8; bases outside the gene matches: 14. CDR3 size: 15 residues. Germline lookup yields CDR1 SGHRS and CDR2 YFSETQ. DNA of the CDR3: TGCGCCAGCAGCGCCAACAGGGGAGGGCTAGAGGGCTACACCTTC. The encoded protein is CASSANRGGLEGYTF.

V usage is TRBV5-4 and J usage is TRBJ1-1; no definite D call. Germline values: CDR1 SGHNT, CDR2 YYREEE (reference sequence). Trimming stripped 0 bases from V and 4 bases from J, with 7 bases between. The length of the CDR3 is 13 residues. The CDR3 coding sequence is TGTGCCAGCAGCTTGGGTGGGAGCACTGAAGCTTTCTTT. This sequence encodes CASSLGGSTEAFF.

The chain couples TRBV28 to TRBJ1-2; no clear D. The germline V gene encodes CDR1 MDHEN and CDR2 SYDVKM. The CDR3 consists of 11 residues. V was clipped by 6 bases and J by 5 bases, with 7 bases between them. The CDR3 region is CASSLEYGYTF. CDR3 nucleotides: TGTGCCAGCAGCCTAGAGTATGGCTACACCTTC.

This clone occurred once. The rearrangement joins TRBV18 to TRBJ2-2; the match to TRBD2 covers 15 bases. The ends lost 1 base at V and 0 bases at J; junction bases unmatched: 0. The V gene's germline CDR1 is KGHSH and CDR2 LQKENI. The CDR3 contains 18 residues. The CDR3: CASSPRTSGGANTGELFF. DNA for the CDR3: TGTGCCAGCTCACCACGGACTAGCGGGGGGGCGAACACCGGGGAGCTGTTTTTT.

The CDR3 DNA sequence: TGTGCCAGCAGTGTGAGTAGCAATCAGCCCCAGCATTTT. Protein: CASSVSSNQPQHF. This chain connects TRBV6-4 to TRBJ1-5; no definite D call. The V end was cut by 4 bases, the J end by 0 bases, with 4 bases between. Per the germline V gene, CDR1 is MRHNA and CDR2 is SNTAGT. This CDR3 has 13 amino acids.

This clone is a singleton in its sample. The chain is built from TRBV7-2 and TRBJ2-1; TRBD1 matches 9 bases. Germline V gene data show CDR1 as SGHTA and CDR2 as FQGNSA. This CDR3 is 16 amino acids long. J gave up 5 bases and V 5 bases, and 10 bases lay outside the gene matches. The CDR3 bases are TGTGCCAGCAGCCCCCTTCGGACAGGGGTCCACAATGAGCAGTTCTTC. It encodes CASSPLRTGVHNEQFF.

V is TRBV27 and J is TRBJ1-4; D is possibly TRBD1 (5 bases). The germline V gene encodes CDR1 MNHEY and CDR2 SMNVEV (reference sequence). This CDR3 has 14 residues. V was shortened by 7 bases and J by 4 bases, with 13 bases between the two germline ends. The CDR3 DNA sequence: TGTGCCAGCATAGCGGACGGGGGTAATGAAAAACTGTTTTTT. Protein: CASIADGGNEKLFF.

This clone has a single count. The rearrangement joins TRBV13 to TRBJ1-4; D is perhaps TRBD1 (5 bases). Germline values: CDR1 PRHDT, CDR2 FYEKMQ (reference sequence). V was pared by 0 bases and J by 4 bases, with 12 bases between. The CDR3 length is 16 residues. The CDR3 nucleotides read TGTGCCAGCAGCTTAGGCCGAAGACAGCTTAATGAAAAACTGTTTTTT. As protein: CASSLGRRQLNEKLFF.

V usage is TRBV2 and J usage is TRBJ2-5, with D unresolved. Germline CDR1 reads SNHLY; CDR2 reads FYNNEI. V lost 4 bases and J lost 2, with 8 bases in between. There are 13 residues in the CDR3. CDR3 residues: CASSGSSQETQYF. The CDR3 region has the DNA TGTGCCAGCAGTGGTAGCTCGCAAGAGACCCAGTACTTC.

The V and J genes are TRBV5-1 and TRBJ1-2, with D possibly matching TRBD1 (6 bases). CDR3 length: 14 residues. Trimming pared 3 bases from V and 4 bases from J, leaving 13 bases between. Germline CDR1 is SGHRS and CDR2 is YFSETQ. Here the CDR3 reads CASSSLQDSYGYTF. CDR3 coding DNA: TGCGCCAGCAGCTCCCTCCAGGACAGCTATGGCTACACCTTC. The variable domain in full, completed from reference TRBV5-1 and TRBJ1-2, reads KAGVTQTPRYLIKTRGQQVTLSCSPISGHRSVSWYQQTPGQGLQFLFEYFSETQRNKGNFPGRFSGRQFSNSRSEMNVSTLELGDSALYLCASSSLQDSYGYTFGSGTRLTVV.

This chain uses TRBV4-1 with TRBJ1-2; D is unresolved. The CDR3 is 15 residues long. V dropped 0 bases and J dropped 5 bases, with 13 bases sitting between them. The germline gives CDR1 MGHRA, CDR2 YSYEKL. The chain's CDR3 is CASSQDRGLLYGYTF. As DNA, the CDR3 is TGCGCCAGCAGCCAAGATCGAGGTCTGTTGTATGGCTACACCTTC.